This TCR beta chain was captured in a study of T cell responses to AZD1222 COVID-19 vaccine. Study overall: Pooled samples include second doses given at about 4 or 12 weeks. Study-level findings and limits: Two doses of AZD1222 preceded a rise in Spike-specific TCR breadth and depth. Only a handful of people who got AZD1222 tested seropositive at baseline. In a largely white British group with more females than males, clonal diversity was possibly underestimated.

In the case of this clone: Its antigen is currently unknown.

The repertoire was sequenced with immunoSEQ multiplex PCR; TCRdb's copy has only in-frame clones and lacks some. Of 110,000 to 150,000 clones listed, 90% to 95% were seen once; the top ten hold roughly 9%. The source material was peripheral blood, sampled on day 0 of AZD1222 vaccination. This TCR was recovered from an adult in good health.

The CDR3 DNA reads TGTGCCAGCAGTTACTCCAGGAGAGGTCAGCCCCAGCATTTT. Translated, it gives CASSYSRRGQPQHF. The V call is TRBV6-5, the J call TRBJ1-5; no definite D call. The CDR3 totals 14 residues. Germline V gives CDR1 MNHEY, CDR2 SVGAGI. V was trimmed by 0 bases and J by 6 bases, leaving 9 bases between them.